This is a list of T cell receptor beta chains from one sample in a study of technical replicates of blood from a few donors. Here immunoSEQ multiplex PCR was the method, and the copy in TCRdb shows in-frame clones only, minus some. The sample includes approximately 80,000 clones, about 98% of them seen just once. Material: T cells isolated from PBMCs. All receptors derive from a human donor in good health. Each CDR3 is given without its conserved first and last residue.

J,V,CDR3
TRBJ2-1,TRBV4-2,ASSQDPGQMQVGLTGNEQF
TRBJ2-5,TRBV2,ASTGPNQETQY
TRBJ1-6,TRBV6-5,ASSLQGAGSPLH
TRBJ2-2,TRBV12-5,ASGLVASGATGELF
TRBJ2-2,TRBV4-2,ASSQGSGPITGELF
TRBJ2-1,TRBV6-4,ASSDGTGGVNEQF
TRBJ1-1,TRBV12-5,ASGLTKTGAPGSTEAF
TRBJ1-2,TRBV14,ASSPGDRYGYT
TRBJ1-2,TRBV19,ASGVTQVAGYT
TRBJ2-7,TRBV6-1,ASSEEGGIYEQY
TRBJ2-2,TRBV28,ASRLDRGPGTYTGELF
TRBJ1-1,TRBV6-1,AGGQGMNTEAF
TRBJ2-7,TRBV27,ASRQGRPYEQY
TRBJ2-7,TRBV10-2,ASTHTSYEQY
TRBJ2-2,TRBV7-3,ASSLTGPRTSGNTGELF
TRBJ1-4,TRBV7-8,ASSFRDQEKLF
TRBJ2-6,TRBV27,ASSLGVGGAGANVLT
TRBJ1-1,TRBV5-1,ASSPPRTGHPTLGTEAF
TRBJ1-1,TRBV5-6,ASSLQGPEAF
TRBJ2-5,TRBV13,ASSLRREGRRAQY
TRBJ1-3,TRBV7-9,ASSFQGGGGIY
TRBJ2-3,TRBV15,ATSISDRGSTDTQY
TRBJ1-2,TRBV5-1,ASSSRQGSYGYT
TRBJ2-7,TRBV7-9,ASSLALGQFYEQY
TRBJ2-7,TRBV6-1,ATFGQVTYEQY
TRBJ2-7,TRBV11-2,ASSLGRGIGQY
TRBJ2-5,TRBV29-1,SVRTEFFPQY
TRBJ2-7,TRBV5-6,ASSIPGLADYEQY
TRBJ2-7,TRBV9,ASSVGTGVGEQY
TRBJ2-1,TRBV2,ASSEGSGGPHNEQF
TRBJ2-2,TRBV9,ASSALGLAGLNTGELF
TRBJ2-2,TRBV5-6,ASSLDLGASGELF
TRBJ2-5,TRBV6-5,ASSSGGETQY
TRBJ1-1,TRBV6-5,ASSYESAGIYTEAF
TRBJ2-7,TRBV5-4,ASSLGGRSRQGAYEQY
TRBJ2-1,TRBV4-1,ASSSRAGGPPSHNEQF
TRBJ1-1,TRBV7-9,ASYTNTEAF
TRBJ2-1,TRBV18,ASSPTLGRGEQF
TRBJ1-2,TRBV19,ASSIDSRQGGIYGYT
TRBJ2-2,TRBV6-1,ASSEASGRPWELF
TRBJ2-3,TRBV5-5,ASSLRLSGRAVTLTDTQY
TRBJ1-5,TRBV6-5,ASSFAGNQPQH
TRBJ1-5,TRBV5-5,ASSSIQGLGQPQH
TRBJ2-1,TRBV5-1,ASSALLAGGHDEQF
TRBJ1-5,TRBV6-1,ASRFWASNQPQH
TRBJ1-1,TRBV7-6,ASSAQGDTEAF
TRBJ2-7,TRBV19,ATGRPSKRGEQY
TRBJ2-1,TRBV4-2,ASSRYRSSYNEQF
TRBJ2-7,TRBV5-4,ASSLSGISYEQY
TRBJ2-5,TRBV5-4,ASSRPLSGGGETQY
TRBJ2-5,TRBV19,ASSMSLAGGPLKTQY
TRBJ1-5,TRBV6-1,ASSTGGGRNQPQH
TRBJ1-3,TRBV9,ASSVAQGSGNTIY
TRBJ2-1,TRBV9,ASAPTLSSYNEQF